Shown below are 3 T cell receptor beta chains from a single sample sequenced in a study of T-cell reconstitution after alpha-beta-depleted transplantation in children. Unique molecular identifiers were built into the TCRbeta library. One entry per CDR3 protein results from TCRdb running MiXCR on the PCR reads. Among a few hundred thousand distinct CDR3 sequences, 20% to 30% were seen once, and the ten largest hold around a third. The source material was PBMCs, sampled before TCRalphabeta/CD19-depleted stem cell transplant. The origin of the receptors is a boy under three years old with Wiskott-Aldrich syndrome, due to receive a stem cell transplant.

V is TRBV7-6 and J is TRBJ2-1; D might be TRBD1 (6 bases). The V gene's germline CDR1 is SGHVS and CDR2 FNYEAQ. The V end was cut by 4 bases, the J end by 7 bases, with 26 bases between. The CDR3 loop spans 18 amino acids. CDR3 DNA: TGTGCCAGCAGCTCGATTGCGCCGACAGGATTGTCTAGGAATGAGCAGTTCTTC. Encoded protein: CASSSIAPTGLSRNEQFF.

This clonotype was seen only a few times. J is TRBJ2-2 and V is TRBV7-3; D not resolved. Deletions cut 4 bases from V and 5 bases from J, with 11 bases between. The CDR3 runs 14 residues. Germline assignment: CDR1 SGHTA and CDR2 FQGTGA. The CDR3 region is CASSSSPSTGELFF. The CDR3 nucleotides are TGTGCCAGCAGCTCCTCCCCTTCGACCGGGGAGCTGTTTTTT.

This clonotype turned up a few times. V is TRBV6-5 and J is TRBJ2-7; D unclear. Germline V gives CDR1 MNHEY, CDR2 SVGAGI. The CDR3 has 14 amino acids. Trimming removed 0 bases at V and 2 bases at J, with 8 bases between. The chain's CDR3 is CASSYSAGTYEQYF. The CDR3, as DNA: TGTGCCAGCAGTTACTCAGCCGGCACCTACGAGCAGTACTTC.